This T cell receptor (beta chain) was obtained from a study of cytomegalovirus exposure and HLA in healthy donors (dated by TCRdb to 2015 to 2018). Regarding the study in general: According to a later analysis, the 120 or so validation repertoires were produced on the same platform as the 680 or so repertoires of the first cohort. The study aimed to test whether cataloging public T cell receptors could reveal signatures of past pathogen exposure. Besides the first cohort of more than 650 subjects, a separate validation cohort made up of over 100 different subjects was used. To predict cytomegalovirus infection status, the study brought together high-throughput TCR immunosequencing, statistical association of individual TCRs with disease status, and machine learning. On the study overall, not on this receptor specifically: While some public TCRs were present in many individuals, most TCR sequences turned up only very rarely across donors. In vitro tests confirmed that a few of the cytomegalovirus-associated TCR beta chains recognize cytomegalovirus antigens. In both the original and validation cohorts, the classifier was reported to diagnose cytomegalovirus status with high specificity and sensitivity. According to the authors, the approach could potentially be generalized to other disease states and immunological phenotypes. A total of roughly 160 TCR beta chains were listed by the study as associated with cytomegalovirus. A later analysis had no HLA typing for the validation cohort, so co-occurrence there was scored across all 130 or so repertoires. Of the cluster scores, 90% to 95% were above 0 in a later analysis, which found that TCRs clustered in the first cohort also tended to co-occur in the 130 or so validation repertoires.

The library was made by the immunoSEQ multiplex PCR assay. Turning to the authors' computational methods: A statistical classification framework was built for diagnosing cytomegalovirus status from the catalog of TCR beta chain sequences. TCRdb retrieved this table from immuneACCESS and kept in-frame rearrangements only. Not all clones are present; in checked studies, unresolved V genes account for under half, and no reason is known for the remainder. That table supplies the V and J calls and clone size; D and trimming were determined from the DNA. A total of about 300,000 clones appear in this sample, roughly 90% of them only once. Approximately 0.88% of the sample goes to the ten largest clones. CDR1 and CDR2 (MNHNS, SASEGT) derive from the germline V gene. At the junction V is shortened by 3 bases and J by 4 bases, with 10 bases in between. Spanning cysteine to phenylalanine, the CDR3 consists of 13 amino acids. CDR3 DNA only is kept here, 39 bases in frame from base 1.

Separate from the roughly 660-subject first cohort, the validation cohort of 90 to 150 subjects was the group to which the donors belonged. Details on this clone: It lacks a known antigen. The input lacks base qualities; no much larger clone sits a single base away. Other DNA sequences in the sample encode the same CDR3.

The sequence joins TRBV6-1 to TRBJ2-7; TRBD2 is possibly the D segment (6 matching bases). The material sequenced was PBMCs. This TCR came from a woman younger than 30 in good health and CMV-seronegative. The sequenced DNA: TGTGCCAGCAGTGATTTACTAGCTTACGAGCAGTACTTC. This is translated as CASSDLLAYEQYF.